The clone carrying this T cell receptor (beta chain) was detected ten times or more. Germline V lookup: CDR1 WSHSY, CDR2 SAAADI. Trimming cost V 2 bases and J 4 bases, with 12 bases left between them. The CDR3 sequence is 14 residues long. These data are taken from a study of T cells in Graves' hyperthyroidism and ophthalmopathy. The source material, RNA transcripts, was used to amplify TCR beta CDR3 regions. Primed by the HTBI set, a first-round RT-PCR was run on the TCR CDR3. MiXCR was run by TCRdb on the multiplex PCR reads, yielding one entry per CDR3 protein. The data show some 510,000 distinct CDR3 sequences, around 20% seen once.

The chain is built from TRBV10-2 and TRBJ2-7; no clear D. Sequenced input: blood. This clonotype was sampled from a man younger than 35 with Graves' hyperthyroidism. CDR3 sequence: CASSEPSTAYEQYF. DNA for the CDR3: TGCGCCAGCAGTGAGCCCAGTACGGCGTACGAGCAGTACTTC.